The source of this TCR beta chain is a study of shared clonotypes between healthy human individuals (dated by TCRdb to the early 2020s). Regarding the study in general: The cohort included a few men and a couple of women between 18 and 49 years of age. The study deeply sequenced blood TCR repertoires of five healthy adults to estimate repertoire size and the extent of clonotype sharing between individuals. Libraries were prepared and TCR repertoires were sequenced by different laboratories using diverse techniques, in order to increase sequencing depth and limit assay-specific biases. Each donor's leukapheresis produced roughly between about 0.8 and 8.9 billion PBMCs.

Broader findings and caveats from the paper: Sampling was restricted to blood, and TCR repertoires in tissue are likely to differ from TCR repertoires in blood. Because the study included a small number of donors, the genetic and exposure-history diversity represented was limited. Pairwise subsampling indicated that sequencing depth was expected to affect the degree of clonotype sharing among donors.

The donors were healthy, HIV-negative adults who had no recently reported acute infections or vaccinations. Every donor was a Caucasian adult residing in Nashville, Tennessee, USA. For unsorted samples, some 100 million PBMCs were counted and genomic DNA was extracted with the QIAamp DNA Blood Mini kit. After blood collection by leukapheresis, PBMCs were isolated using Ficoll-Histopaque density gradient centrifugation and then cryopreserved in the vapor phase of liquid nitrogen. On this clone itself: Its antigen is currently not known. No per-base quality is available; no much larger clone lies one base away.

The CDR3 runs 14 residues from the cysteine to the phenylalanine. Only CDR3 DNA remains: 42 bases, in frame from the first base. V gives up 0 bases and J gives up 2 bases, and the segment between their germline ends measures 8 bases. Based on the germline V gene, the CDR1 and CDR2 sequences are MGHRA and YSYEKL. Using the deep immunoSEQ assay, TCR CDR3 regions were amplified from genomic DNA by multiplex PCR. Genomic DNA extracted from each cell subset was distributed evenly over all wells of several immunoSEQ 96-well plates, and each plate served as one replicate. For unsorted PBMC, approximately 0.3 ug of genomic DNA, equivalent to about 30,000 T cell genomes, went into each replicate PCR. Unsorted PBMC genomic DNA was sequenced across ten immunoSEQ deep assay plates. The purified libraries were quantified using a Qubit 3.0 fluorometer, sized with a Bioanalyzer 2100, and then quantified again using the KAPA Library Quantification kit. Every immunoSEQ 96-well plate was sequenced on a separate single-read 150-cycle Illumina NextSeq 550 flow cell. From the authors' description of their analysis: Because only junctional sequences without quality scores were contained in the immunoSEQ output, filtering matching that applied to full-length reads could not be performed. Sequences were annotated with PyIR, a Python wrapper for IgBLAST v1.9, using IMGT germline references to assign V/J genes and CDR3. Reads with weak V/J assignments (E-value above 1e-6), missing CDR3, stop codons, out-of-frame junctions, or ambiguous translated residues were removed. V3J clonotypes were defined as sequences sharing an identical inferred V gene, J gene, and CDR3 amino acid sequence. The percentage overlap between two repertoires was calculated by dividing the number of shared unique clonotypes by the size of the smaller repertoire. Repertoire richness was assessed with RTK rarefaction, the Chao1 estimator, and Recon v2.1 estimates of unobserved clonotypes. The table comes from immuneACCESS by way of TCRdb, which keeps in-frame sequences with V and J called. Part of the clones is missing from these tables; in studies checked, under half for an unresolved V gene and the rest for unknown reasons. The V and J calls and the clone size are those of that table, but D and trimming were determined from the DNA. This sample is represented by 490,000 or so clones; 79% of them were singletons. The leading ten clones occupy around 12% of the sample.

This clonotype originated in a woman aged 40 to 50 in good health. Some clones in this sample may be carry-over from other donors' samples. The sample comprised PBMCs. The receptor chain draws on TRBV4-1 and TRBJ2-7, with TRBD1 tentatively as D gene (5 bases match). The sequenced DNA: TGCGCCAGCAGCCAAGACAGGGCCCCCTACGAGCAGTACTTC. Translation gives CASSQDRAPYEQYF.